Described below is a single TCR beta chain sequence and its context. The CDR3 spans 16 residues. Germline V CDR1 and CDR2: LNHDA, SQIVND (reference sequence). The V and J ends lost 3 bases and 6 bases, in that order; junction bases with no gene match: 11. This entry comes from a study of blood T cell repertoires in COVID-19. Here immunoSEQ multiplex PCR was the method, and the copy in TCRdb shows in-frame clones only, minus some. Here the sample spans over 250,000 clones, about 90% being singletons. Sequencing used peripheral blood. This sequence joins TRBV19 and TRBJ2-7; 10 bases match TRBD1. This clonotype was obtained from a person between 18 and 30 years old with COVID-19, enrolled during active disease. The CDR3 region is CASSISATGGFGEQYF. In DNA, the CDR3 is TGTGCCAGTAGTATTTCCGCGACAGGGGGCTTCGGCGAGCAGTACTTC.